This T cell receptor (beta chain) was sequenced in a study of cytomegalovirus exposure and HLA in healthy donors. About the research overall: HLA-typed donors contributed 65 million to 85 million unique TCRs, which were held in an early data release.

Primers included in the PCR were 60 Vbeta and 13 Jbeta primers. The data were produced by immunoSEQ multiplex PCR, yet TCRdb's version contains in-frame clones alone and is incomplete. The sample contains tens of thousands of clones, about 73% of which appear only once. CDR1 and CDR2 (germline): SEHNR, FQNEAQ (reference sequence). V dropped 5 bases and J dropped 6 bases, with 8 bases sitting between them. The CDR3 is made up of 11 amino acids. Although they were nominally healthy when sampled, donors likely had unrecorded immune exposures. General study findings and limits: Later analysis demonstrated an association between a missense DCLRE1C variant and TCR beta V- and J-gene trimming.

In this sample, this clone turned up many times. What it binds is unknown. The specimen sequenced was PBMCs. The V and J genes are TRBV7-9 and TRBJ2-7, with D unclear. This TCR derives from a woman in her twenties or thirties in good health and CMV-seronegative. DNA for the CDR3: TGTGCCAGCAGCCTCGGTATCGAGCAGTACTTC. The encoded protein is CASSLGIEQYF.